The next 17 T cell receptor beta chains were all read from a single sample in a study of shared clonotypes between healthy human individuals. Clones were sequenced by immunoSEQ multiplex PCR, and TCRdb holds only the in-frame ones, with some missing. The table lists a few million clones, approximately 96% of them singletons. Input material: naive CD4+ T cells sorted from blood. Subset given: CD45RA+ positively selected. The receptors derive from a man between 18 and 29 years old in good health.

In regard to this clone: Other DNA sequences in this sample translate to the same CDR3. The chain links TRBV19 to TRBJ1-5; D ambiguous. Germline V gives CDR1 LNHDA, CDR2 SQIVND (reference sequence). V gave up 3 bases and J gave up 4 bases, with 7 bases separating them. This CDR3 has 13 amino acids. The CDR3 DNA reads as TGTGCCAGTAGTATTTCGGGTAATCAGCCCCAGCATTTT. It is translated as CASSISGNQPQHF.

This clone was seen only once. The CDR3 nucleotides read TGTGCCAGCCGCGGGGGGGGAGATCTTCTCTATGGCTACACCTTC. Residues: CASRGGGDLLYGYTF. The rearrangement joins TRBV6-5 to TRBJ1-2; a possible D gene is TRBD1 (5 bases). Trimming removed 8 bases at V and 4 bases at J, with 20 bases between. The germline V gene has CDR1 MNHEY and CDR2 SVGAGI. CDR3 length equals 15 residues.

The DNA for the CDR3 is TGTGCCAGCTCACCTCAGGGAGGCGGGACCCAGTACTTC. Residues: CASSPQGGGTQYF. V is TRBV18 and J is TRBJ2-5; the D gene is possibly TRBD2 (6 bases). V shed 3 bases and J shed 7 bases, with 12 bases lying between them. The germline CDR1 and CDR2 sequences are KGHSH and LQKENI. The CDR3 is 13 residues long.

The gene calls are TRBV2 and TRBJ2-5; 11 nucleotides align to TRBD2. Trimming at V came to 1 base and at J to 5 bases, leaving 6 bases not matched to a gene. CDR3 length equals 16 residues. Germline CDR1 reads SNHLY; CDR2 reads FYNNEI. CDR3 in amino acids: CASSEDLAGGRETQYF. The DNA for the CDR3 is TGTGCCAGCAGTGAAGACCTAGCGGGGGGCAGGGAGACCCAGTACTTC.

The chain recombines TRBV7-9 with TRBJ1-2; perhaps TRBD1 as D (6 bases). The V end was cut by 2 bases, the J end by 6 bases, with 16 bases between. Germline loops: CDR1 SEHNR, CDR2 FQNEAQ (reference sequence). This CDR3 spans 15 amino acids. Written as DNA, the CDR3 is TGTGCCAGCAGCTTAACGGAGTCAGGGGCGAATGGCTACACCTTC. Protein sequence: CASSLTESGANGYTF.

The chain employs TRBV6-5 and TRBJ1-4; D remains unclear. The V and J ends lost 5 bases and 7 bases respectively, with 11 bases between them. From germline, CDR1 is MNHEY and CDR2 SVGAGI. The CDR3 runs 13 residues. Here the CDR3 reads CASSPRWGEKLFF. The CDR3, as DNA: TGTGCCAGCAGTCCCCGCTGGGGTGAAAAACTGTTTTTT.

The chain carries TRBV16 and TRBJ1-5; D remains unclear. The CDR3 length is 14 residues. Germline V gives CDR1 KGHSY, CDR2 FQNENV. With 3 bases removed from V and 0 bases from J, the gap between germline ends came to 6 bases. The CDR3 spells CASSHGRSNQPQHF. The CDR3 nucleotides are TGTGCCAGCAGCCATGGGCGTAGCAATCAGCCCCAGCATTTT.

This clone was detected only a few times. At the DNA level, this CDR3 is encoded by other sequences in the same sample as well. The chain joins TRBV6-1 to TRBJ1-2; D is ambiguous. Germline V lookup: CDR1 MNHNS, CDR2 SASEGT. CDR3 size: 12 residues. V shed 1 base and J shed 4 bases, with 4 bases lying between them. The CDR3 DNA reads TGTGCCAGCAGTGAAGGCAGCTATGGCTACACCTTC. Its protein is CASSEGSYGYTF.

The chain employs TRBV2 and TRBJ2-2; 10 nucleotides agree with TRBD2. V lost 3 bases, J lost 6 bases, and 4 bases stayed unmatched. CDR3 length: 15 residues. Germline V gives CDR1 SNHLY, CDR2 FYNNEI. The CDR3 DNA follows: TGTGCCAGCAGTGAGCCTAGCGGGAGCGCCGGGGAGCTGTTTTTT. Protein sequence: CASSEPSGSAGELFF.

The V call is TRBV7-9, the J call TRBJ1-2; 7 nucleotides align to TRBD1. Germline CDR1 reads SEHNR; CDR2 reads FQNEAQ (reference sequence). The CDR3 runs to 14 residues. V lost 5 bases and J lost 2; bases outside the gene matches: 5. CDR3 sequence (DNA): TGTGCCAGCAGCGCTCTACAGGGGAACTATGGCTACACCTTC. This sequence encodes CASSALQGNYGYTF.

The chain has TRBV6-6 and TRBJ1-1; a possible D gene is TRBD1 (5 bases). This CDR3 has 13 residues. V dropped 6 bases and J dropped 8 bases, with 16 bases sitting between them. Per germline, CDR1 MNHNY and CDR2 SVGAGI (reference sequence). CDR3 in amino acids: CASSGGYTLEAFF. The CDR3 DNA follows: TGTGCCAGCAGCGGGGGGTACACCCTCGAAGCTTTCTTT.

The chain recombines TRBV7-3 with TRBJ2-5, with D hard to call. Germline V CDR1 and CDR2: SGHTA, FQGTGA. CDR3 length: 13 residues. V was cut by 1 base and J by 5 bases, with 8 bases left in between. Written as DNA, the CDR3 is TGTGCCAGCAGCTTAAAAGGGCTCGAGACCCAGTACTTC. Residues: CASSLKGLETQYF.

The V and J genes are TRBV7-2 and TRBJ1-1; D gene uncertain. The CDR3 spans 14 residues. V shed 1 base and J shed 4 bases, with 10 bases lying between them. The germline V gene has CDR1 SGHTA and CDR2 FQGNSA. The CDR3 nucleotides are TGTGCCAGCAGCTTAGACGGTTGGGGCACTGAAGCTTTCTTT. This sequence encodes CASSLDGWGTEAFF. Drawing the rest from reference TRBV7-2 and TRBJ1-1, the complete variable domain is GAGVSQSPSNKVTEKGKDVELRCDPISGHTALYWYRQSLGQGLEFLIYFQGNSAPDKSGLPSDRFSAERTGGSVSTLTIQRTQQEDSAVYLCASSLDGWGTEAFFGQGTRLTVV.

The gene calls are TRBV11-3 and TRBJ2-7; 7 nucleotides agree with TRBD1. V lost 1 base, J lost 3 bases, and 3 bases stayed unmatched. Germline CDR1 and CDR2: SGHNT and YENEEA. This CDR3 spans 14 amino acids. The CDR3 nucleotides are TGTGCCAGCAGCTTAGGTGGGACAGACTACGAGCAGTACTTC. Its translation is CASSLGGTDYEQYF.

The chain carries TRBV2 and TRBJ1-3; D remains ambiguous. The germline V and J ends were trimmed by 8 bases and 2 bases, with 7 bases remaining between them. Germline values: CDR1 SNHLY, CDR2 FYNNEI. The CDR3 totals 12 residues. CDR3: CASAAAGNTIYF. In DNA form, the CDR3 reads TGTGCCAGCGCGGCGGCTGGAAACACCATATATTTT.

This chain uses TRBV7-9 with TRBJ1-1; 12 positions match TRBD1. Germline CDR1 and CDR2: SEHNR and FQNEAQ (reference sequence). This CDR3 has 15 amino acids. J lost 1 base, V lost 6 bases, and 3 bases had no gene match. CDR3 in DNA: TGTGCCAGCAGGCAGGGACAGGGGGCGAACACTGAAGCTTTCTTT. It encodes CASRQGQGANTEAFF.

V usage is TRBV18 and J usage is TRBJ1-1; D not resolved. The CDR3 is 13 amino acids. Trimming cost V 1 base and J 4 bases, with 7 bases left between them. The germline gives CDR1 KGHSH, CDR2 LQKENI. Written as DNA, the CDR3 is TGTGCCAGCTCACCACTTCCCCCCACTGAAGCTTTCTTT. This sequence encodes CASSPLPPTEAFF. The variable domain in full, with the rest retrieved from reference TRBV18 and TRBJ1-1, is NAGVMQNPRHLVRRRGQEARLRCSPMKGHSHVYWYRQLPEEGLKFMVYLQKENIIDESGMPKERFSAEFPKEGPSILRIQQVVRGDSAAYFCASSPLPPTEAFFGQGTRLTVV.